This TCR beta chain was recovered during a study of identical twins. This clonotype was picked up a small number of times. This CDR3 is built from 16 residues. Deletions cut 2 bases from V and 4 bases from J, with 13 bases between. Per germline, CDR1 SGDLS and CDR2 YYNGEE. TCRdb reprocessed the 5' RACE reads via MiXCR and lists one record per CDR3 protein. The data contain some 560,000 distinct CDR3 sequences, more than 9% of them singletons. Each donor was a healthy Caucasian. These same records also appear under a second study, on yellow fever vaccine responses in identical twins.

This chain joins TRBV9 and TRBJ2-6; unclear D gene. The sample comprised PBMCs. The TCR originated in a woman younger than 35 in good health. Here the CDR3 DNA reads TGTGCCAGCAGCGTTAGGATTCAGGCCGGGGCCAACGTCCTGACTTTC. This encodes CASSVRIQAGANVLTF. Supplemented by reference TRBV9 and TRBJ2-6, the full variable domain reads DSGVTQTPKHLITATGQRVTLRCSPRSGDLSVYWYQQSLDQGLQFLIQYYNGEERAKGNILERFSAQQFPDLHSELNLSSLELGDSALYFCASSVRIQAGANVLTFGAGSRLTVL.